The clone carrying this T cell receptor (beta chain) was seen repeatedly, ten times or more. Germline CDR1 reads SGHRS; CDR2 reads YFSETQ. The junction had 5 bases not matched to a gene; V was cut back by 0 bases and J by 7 bases. The CDR3 has 17 amino acids. This record comes from a study of blood T cell repertoires in COVID-19. The wider study: Material from acute and convalescent COVID-19 was sourced from the United States, Italy and Spain. PBMCs, B-cell-depleted T cells, or T cells provided the cDNA or gDNA that made up the material.

Clones were sequenced by immunoSEQ multiplex PCR, and TCRdb holds only the in-frame ones, with some missing. The sample lists 200,000 to 250,000 clones; 80% to 90% were seen once. The TCR sequence derives from a woman in her 40s with acute COVID-19. Input material: PBMCs or T cells enriched from blood (not recorded which). The genes are TRBV5-1 and TRBJ2-1; 15 positions agree with TRBD2. The CDR3 protein is CASSLAAGLAGGNEQFF. The CDR3 nucleotides are TGCGCCAGCAGCTTGGCCGCGGGACTAGCGGGGGGAAATGAGCAGTTCTTC.